Below, 20 T cell receptor beta chains from the same sample are listed, as sequenced in a study of T cell changes during pregnancy in multiple sclerosis. Using immunoSEQ multiplex PCR, the repertoire was profiled, and TCRdb retains in-frame clones only, with some absent. The sample has about 92,000 clones; about 92% are singletons. Sequenced material: peripheral blood, taken in the first trimester of pregnancy. These receptors all stem from a female donor with multiple sclerosis, enrolled in a pregnancy study.

This chain uses TRBV2 with TRBJ1-1; 7 bases are shared with TRBD1. This CDR3 is 11 amino acids long. The junction had 1 base not matched to a gene; V was cut back by 5 bases and J by 7 bases. Germline lookup yields CDR1 SNHLY and CDR2 FYNNEI. The CDR3 loop is CASSNRGEAFF. The CDR3 nucleotides read TGTGCCAGCAGTAACAGGGGTGAAGCTTTCTTT.

The chain carries TRBV6-1 and TRBJ2-1; 8 nucleotides align to TRBD2. V lost 4 bases to trimming and J lost 2 bases; unmatched junction nucleotides: 4. CDR1 is MNHNS and CDR2 is SASEGT in the germline V gene. The CDR3 consists of 15 residues. CDR3 loop: CASSVGSGAYNEQFF. CDR3 DNA sequence: TGTGCCAGCAGTGTTGGTAGCGGGGCCTACAATGAGCAGTTCTTC.

V usage is TRBV10-1 and J usage is TRBJ2-3; TRBD2 is a possible D gene (6 bases). Germline V gene sequence: CDR1 WNHNN, CDR2 SYGVQD (reference sequence). This CDR3 has 17 amino acids. V lost 2 bases and J lost 1, with 16 bases in between. The CDR3 region is CASSERGGGLGTDTQYF. The DNA for the CDR3 is TGCGCCAGCAGTGAGAGGGGTGGAGGGCTCGGCACAGATACGCAGTATTTT.

This chain uses TRBV27 with TRBJ1-5; D is ambiguous. The V gene's germline CDR1 is MNHEY and CDR2 SMNVEV (reference sequence). V shed 2 bases and J shed 2 bases, with 10 bases lying between them. CDR3 length: 15 residues. The DNA for the CDR3 is TGTGCCAGCAGTTTAGGCAAACGGGGCAATCAGCCCCAGCATTTT. As protein: CASSLGKRGNQPQHF.

The J gene is TRBJ2-1, the V gene TRBV4-3; weak D call: TRBD1 (6 bases). CDR1 and CDR2 (germline): LGHNA, YSLEER. The CDR3 totals 14 residues. With 2 bases removed from V and 6 bases from J, the gap between germline ends came to 11 bases. CDR3 in amino acids: CASSQQTGRNEQFF. The CDR3 bases are TGCGCCAGCAGCCAACAGACAGGTCGCAATGAGCAGTTCTTC.

The V call is TRBV5-5, the J call TRBJ2-5; 9 bases are a match to TRBD1. Germline-derived CDR1 and CDR2 are SGHKS and YYEKEE (reference sequence). The CDR3 has 14 residues. V lost 5 bases to trimming and J lost 4 bases; unmatched junction nucleotides: 6. The CDR3 DNA reads as TGTGCCAGCAGGGGGGGACAGGGAAGAGAGACCCAGTACTTC. The encoded protein is CASRGGQGRETQYF.

This rearrangement joins TRBV14 to TRBJ2-7; 7 bases align to TRBD1. From germline, CDR1 is SGHDN and CDR2 FVKESK. V dropped 5 bases and J dropped 3; count of bases not matched to a gene: 10. This CDR3 is 15 amino acids long. The CDR3 sequence: CASSSWGSGGYEQYF. The CDR3 DNA reads as TGTGCCAGCAGCTCCTGGGGATCAGGGGGCTACGAGCAGTACTTC.

V is TRBV4-1 and J is TRBJ2-3; D unresolved. The V gene lost 1 base and the J gene lost 0 bases, with 8 bases spanning the gap. Germline V CDR1 and CDR2: MGHRA, YSYEKL. The CDR3 runs to 15 residues. CDR3 protein: CASSQGLTSTDTQYF. Written as DNA, the CDR3 is TGCGCCAGCAGCCAAGGACTGACTAGCACAGATACGCAGTATTTT.

The V call is TRBV9, the J call TRBJ2-3; 13 bases line up with TRBD2. The CDR3 runs to 17 residues. V trimming: 3 bases; J trimming: 4 bases; junction bases outside the gene matches: 8. CDR1 and CDR2 from the germline V gene are SGDLS and YYNGEE. The CDR3 coding sequence is TGTGCCAGCAGCGCCAAAAGGGGACTAGCGGGATCAGATACGCAGTATTTT. It specifies CASSAKRGLAGSDTQYF.

This sequence joins TRBV19 and TRBJ2-7; a possible D gene is TRBD2 (5 bases). The V end lost 4 bases, the J end lost 0 bases, and 10 bases lay between the germline ends. Germline-derived CDR1 and CDR2 are LNHDA and SQIVND (reference sequence). This CDR3 is built from 14 residues. The CDR3 DNA follows: TGTGCCAGTAGTAGCGGTGGGAGCTCCTACGAGCAGTACTTC. As protein: CASSSGGSSYEQYF.

This clone was counted once. Other nucleotide sequences in the sample specify the same CDR3. J is TRBJ1-5 and V is TRBV7-2, with TRBD1 as a possible D gene (6 bases). In germline, CDR1 is SGHTA, CDR2 FQGNSA. The CDR3 spans 13 residues. Trimming stripped 5 bases from V and 4 bases from J, with 9 bases between. The CDR3 nucleotides read TGTGCCAGCAGCCCTCAGGGGAATCAGCCCCAGCATTTT. It yields the protein CASSPQGNQPQHF. Filled out from reference TRBV7-2 and TRBJ1-5, the complete variable domain reads GAGVSQSPSNKVTEKGKDVELRCDPISGHTALYWYRQSLGQGLEFLIYFQGNSAPDKSGLPSDRFSAERTGGSVSTLTIQRTQQEDSAVYLCASSPQGNQPQHFGDGTRLSIL.

The J gene is TRBJ2-7, the V gene TRBV4-1; possibly TRBD2 for D (5 bases). Trimming removed 0 bases from V and 7 bases from J, with 22 bases in between. CDR3 size: 17 residues. The germline V gene encodes CDR1 MGHRA and CDR2 YSYEKL. The CDR3 coding sequence is TGCGCCAGCAGCCAAGATCTTGGGAGTGGACCCCCCTTGGAGCAGTACTTC. Its protein is CASSQDLGSGPPLEQYF.

The chain combines TRBV5-1 with TRBJ2-1; the match to TRBD1 covers 7 bases. CDR1 SGHRS and CDR2 YFSETQ come from the germline V gene. The CDR3 spans 13 residues. Germline trimming cut 1 base from V and 7 bases from J; bases unmatched to any gene: 2. CDR3 bases: TGCGCCAGCAGCTTGAGACAGGGTAATGAGCAGTTCTTC. Protein: CASSLRQGNEQFF.

V and J are TRBV9 and TRBJ2-7; weak D call: TRBD1 (6 bases). Deletions cut 4 bases from V and 0 bases from J, with 17 bases between. This CDR3 region has 16 residues. Germline loops: CDR1 SGDLS, CDR2 YYNGEE. The CDR3 DNA reads as TGTGCCAGCAGCCCCAAAGGGGGACGAAACTCCTACGAGCAGTACTTC. This codes for CASSPKGGRNSYEQYF.

The gene calls are TRBV9 and TRBJ2-5; TRBD2 matches 14 bases. The ends lost 4 bases at V and 2 bases at J; junction bases unmatched: 4. The CDR3 runs to 16 residues. Germline assignment: CDR1 SGDLS and CDR2 YYNGEE. CDR3 sequence (DNA): TGTGCCAGCAGCCAAGGACTAGCGGGAGGACAAGAGACCCAGTACTTC. It codes for CASSQGLAGGQETQYF.

The chain has TRBV5-1 and TRBJ2-2; D is perhaps TRBD2 (5 bases). The CDR3 spans 12 residues. The germline gives CDR1 SGHRS, CDR2 YFSETQ. V was trimmed by 8 bases and J by 8 bases, leaving 13 bases between them. The CDR3 DNA is TGCGCCAGACCCACGGGATCGGGGGAGCTGTTTTTT. Translation: CARPTGSGELFF.

This clone appeared a single time. The rearrangement joins TRBV6-1 to TRBJ2-1, with D perhaps matching TRBD2 (6 bases). The germline gives CDR1 MNHNS, CDR2 SASEGT. Between the trimmed V and J ends, which lost 7 bases and 8 bases, there was a span of 21 bases. The CDR3 has 15 residues. In DNA form, the CDR3 reads TGTGCCAGCATTCGGTATTTCGGGAGTTGGGATGAGCAGTTCTTC. This gives the protein CASIRYFGSWDEQFF.

CDR3 sequence: CSVAEGTEAFF. CDR3 DNA: TGCAGCGTTGCTGAGGGCACTGAAGCTTTCTTT. The V and J genes are TRBV29-1 and TRBJ1-1; no reliable D call. The CDR3 contains 11 residues. Germline loops: CDR1 SQVTM, CDR2 ANQGSEA. V was shortened by 4 bases and J by 4 bases, with 7 bases between the two germline ends.

The chain is built from TRBV19 and TRBJ1-4; D is perhaps TRBD1 (5 bases). The germline CDR1 and CDR2 sequences are LNHDA and SQIVND (reference sequence). This CDR3 is built from 12 residues. With 5 bases removed from V and 12 bases from J, the gap between germline ends came to 13 bases. The CDR3 coding sequence is TGTGCCAGTAGTCTCGACAGTCCTGAACTGTTTTTT. Translated: CASSLDSPELFF.

CDR3 nucleotide sequence: TGCGCCAGCTGCGACCCAGGGGCAGTTAACAATGAGCAGTTCTTC. Amino acids: CASCDPGAVNNEQFF. This chain links TRBV10-2 with TRBJ2-1, with D tentatively TRBD1 (6 bases). There are 15 residues in the CDR3. Trimming took 8 bases from V and 5 from J, leaving 19 bases between them. The germline gives CDR1 WSHSY, CDR2 SAAADI.